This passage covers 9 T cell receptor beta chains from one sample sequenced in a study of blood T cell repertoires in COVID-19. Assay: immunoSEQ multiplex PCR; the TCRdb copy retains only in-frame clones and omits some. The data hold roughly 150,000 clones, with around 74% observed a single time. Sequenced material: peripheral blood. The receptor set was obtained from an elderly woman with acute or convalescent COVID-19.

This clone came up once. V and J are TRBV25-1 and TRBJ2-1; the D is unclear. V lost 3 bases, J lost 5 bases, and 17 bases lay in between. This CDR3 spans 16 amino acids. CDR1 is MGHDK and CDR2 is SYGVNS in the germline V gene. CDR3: CASSDGVARLNNEQFF. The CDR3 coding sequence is TGTGCCAGCAGTGATGGTGTAGCACGACTCAACAATGAGCAGTTCTTC.

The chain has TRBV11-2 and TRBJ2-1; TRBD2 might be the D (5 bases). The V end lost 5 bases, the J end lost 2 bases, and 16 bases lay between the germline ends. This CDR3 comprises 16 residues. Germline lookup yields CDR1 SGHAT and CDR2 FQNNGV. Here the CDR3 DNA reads TGTGCCAGCAGCCTCCGCCCCGTCGGGACCTACAATGAGCAGTTCTTC. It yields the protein CASSLRPVGTYNEQFF.

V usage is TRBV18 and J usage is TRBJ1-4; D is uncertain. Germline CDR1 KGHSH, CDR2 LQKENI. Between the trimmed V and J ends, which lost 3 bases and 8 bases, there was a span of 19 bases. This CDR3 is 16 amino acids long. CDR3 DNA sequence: TGTGCCAGCTCACCCGCCATGGGCCCTAACTTCGAAAAACTGTTTTTT. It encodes CASSPAMGPNFEKLFF.

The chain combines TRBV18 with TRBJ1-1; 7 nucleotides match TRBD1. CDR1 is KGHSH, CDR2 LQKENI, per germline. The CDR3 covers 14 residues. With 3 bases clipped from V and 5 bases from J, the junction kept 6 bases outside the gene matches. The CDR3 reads CASSPGQEETEAFF. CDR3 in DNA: TGTGCCAGCTCACCCGGACAGGAGGAGACTGAAGCTTTCTTT.

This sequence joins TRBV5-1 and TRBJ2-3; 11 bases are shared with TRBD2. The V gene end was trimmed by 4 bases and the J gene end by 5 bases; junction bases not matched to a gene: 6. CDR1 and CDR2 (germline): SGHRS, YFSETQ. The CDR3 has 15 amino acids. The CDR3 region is CASSLLAGGQDTQYF. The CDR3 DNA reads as TGCGCCAGCAGCCTATTAGCGGGAGGGCAAGATACGCAGTATTTT.

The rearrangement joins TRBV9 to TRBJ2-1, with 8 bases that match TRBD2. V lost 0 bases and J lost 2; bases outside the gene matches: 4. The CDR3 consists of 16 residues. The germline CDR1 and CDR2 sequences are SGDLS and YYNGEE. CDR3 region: CASSVELADAYNEQFF. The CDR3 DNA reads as TGTGCCAGCAGCGTAGAACTAGCGGACGCCTACAATGAGCAGTTCTTC.

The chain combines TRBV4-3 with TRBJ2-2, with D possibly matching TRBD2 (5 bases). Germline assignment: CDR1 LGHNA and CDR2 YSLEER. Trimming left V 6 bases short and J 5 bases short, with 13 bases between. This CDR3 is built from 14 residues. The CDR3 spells CASRLTSGTGELFF. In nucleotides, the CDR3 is TGCGCCAGCAGACTTACCTCGGGGACCGGGGAGCTGTTTTTT.

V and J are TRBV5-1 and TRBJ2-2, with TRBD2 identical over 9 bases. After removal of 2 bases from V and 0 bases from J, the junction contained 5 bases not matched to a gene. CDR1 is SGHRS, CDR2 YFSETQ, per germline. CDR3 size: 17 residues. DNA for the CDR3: TGCGCCAGCAGCTTAGAGCGGGGGGCCCCGAACACCGGGGAGCTGTTTTTT. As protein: CASSLERGAPNTGELFF.

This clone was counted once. Here the CDR3 reads CASSYSPGSDYGYTF. The CDR3 bases are TGTGCCAGCAGTTACTCTCCGGGGTCTGACTATGGCTACACCTTC. The V gene is TRBV6-6, the J gene TRBJ1-2; D uncertain. CDR1 is MNHNY, CDR2 SVGAGI, per germline (reference sequence). The CDR3 is made up of 15 amino acids. V was pared by 0 bases and J by 3 bases, with 11 bases between.